This T cell receptor (beta chain) was observed in a study of OX40 agonist ivuxolimab in advanced cancers. About the research overall: Prior checkpoint blockade (anti-PD-1, anti-PD-L1 or anti-CTLA-4) was permitted; 35% to 50% had it. Three dose-escalation patients had partial responses: one with hepatocellular carcinoma and two with cutaneous melanoma.

With regard to this clone: Its antigen is unidentified.

The repertoire was sequenced with immunoSEQ multiplex PCR; TCRdb's copy has only in-frame clones and lacks some. The repertoire holds some 42,000 clones, with about 87% as singletons. Trimming cost V 1 base and J 2 bases, with 6 bases left between them. Germline loops: CDR1 KGHSH, CDR2 LQKENI. The CDR3 is 13 amino acids. Any history of autoimmune disease or systemic immunosuppression disqualified patients. Study outcomes and limitations: Both CD4+ and CD8+ T cell populations in blood had undergone clonal expansion by week 6 at 0.1 to 3.0 mg/kg.

The specimen comprised CD4+ or CD8+ T cells sorted from blood, sampled in a trial of the OX40 agonist ivuxolimab. This receptor was taken from an adult with an advanced solid tumor such as melanoma, head and neck, liver or kidney cancer. The chain recombines TRBV18 with TRBJ2-7, with D uncertain. The CDR3 region is CASSPQGPYEQYF. The CDR3 DNA reads as TGTGCCAGCTCACCACAGGGCCCCTACGAGCAGTACTTC.